These 14 T cell receptor beta chains share one sample of origin, sequenced in a study of T cell responses to AZD1222 COVID-19 vaccine (dated by TCRdb to about 2021). Per the publication, the time point label means: baseline before first vaccination. Library creation used the immunoSEQ multiplex PCR assay. TCRdb took over this immuneACCESS table, retaining in-frame rearrangements with V and J assigned. Such tables are incomplete; in checked studies, under half of the missing clones stem from an unresolved V gene, and the remainder is unexplained. Within this sample are about 120,000 clones, with 70% to 90% of them counted one time only. The ten largest make up 7% to 8.5% of the sample. Sequences were derived from peripheral blood, sampled on day 0 of AZD1222 vaccination. All receptors derive from an adult in good health.

J is TRBJ1-2 and V is TRBV6-6, with 7 bases that match TRBD1. This CDR3 comprises 16 residues. Germline assignment: CDR1 MNHNY and CDR2 SVGAGI (reference sequence). Trimming took 2 bases from V and 2 from J; bases not matched to a gene: 8. The CDR3 nucleotides read TGTGCCAGCAGTTACCGACAGGGTGCGGGGAACTATGGCTACACCTTC. Amino acids: CASSYRQGAGNYGYTF.

The rearrangement links TRBV11-3 to TRBJ1-2, with 9 bases fitting TRBD1. CDR3 length: 15 amino acids. Germline V gene data show CDR1 as SGHNT and CDR2 as YENEEA. V lost 1 base to trimming and J lost 4 bases; unmatched junction nucleotides: 4. Here the CDR3 DNA reads TGTGCCAGCAGCTTAGCTGGGACAGGGAGCTATGGCTACACCTTC. Protein: CASSLAGTGSYGYTF.

This clone was counted a single time. The V call is TRBV7-9, the J call TRBJ2-5, with D unresolved. Trimming removed 5 bases from V and 2 bases from J, with 12 bases in between. The CDR3 consists of 14 residues. Germline CDR1 SEHNR, CDR2 FQNEAQ (reference sequence). The chain's CDR3 is CASSPRLSQETQYF. CDR3 bases: TGTGCCAGCAGCCCCAGACTGAGTCAAGAGACCCAGTACTTC.

The chain couples TRBV6-4 to TRBJ2-1; 10 bases line up with TRBD1. V shed 6 bases and J 2 bases; nucleotides not matched to a gene: 4. Germline loops: CDR1 MRHNA, CDR2 SNTAGT. CDR3 length: 15 amino acids. CDR3 in DNA: TGTGCCAGCAGCGCGACAGGGGGCCCCTACAATGAGCAGTTCTTC. It encodes CASSATGGPYNEQFF.

V usage is TRBV24-1 and J usage is TRBJ2-1; 7 bases are a match to TRBD2. The germline CDR1 and CDR2 sequences are KGHDR and SFDVKD. The CDR3 length is 16 residues. Trimming cost V 7 bases and J 7 bases; bases outside gene matches: 15. Here the CDR3 DNA reads TGTGCCACCAGGGGGGGGAGGGAGGAAGGTAGGAATGAGCAGTTCTTC. Residues: CATRGGREEGRNEQFF.

The chain carries TRBV10-3 and TRBJ1-6; 9 nucleotides agree with TRBD1. J was trimmed by 9 bases and V by 9 bases; bases with no gene match: 3. The CDR3 covers 12 residues. Germline loops: CDR1 ENHRY, CDR2 SYGVKD. The CDR3 DNA reads TGTGCCATGGGGACAGGGACTTCACCCCTCCACTTT. This gives the protein CAMGTGTSPLHF.

DNA of the CDR3: TGTGCCAGCAGACGACAGGGGGCGAACAGCTATGGCTACACCTTC. Its protein is CASRRQGANSYGYTF. The V call is TRBV3-1 (or the pseudogene TRBV3-2), the J call TRBJ1-2, with 10 nucleotides matching TRBD1. The CDR3 length is 15 residues. J gave up 4 bases and V 6 bases, and 8 bases lay outside the gene matches. Germline V gene lookup returns CDR1 LGHDT and CDR2 YNNKEL (reference sequence).

V gene TRBV3-1 (or the pseudogene TRBV3-2) combines with J gene TRBJ2-7, with TRBD1 matching over 10 bases. Germline lookup yields CDR1 LGHDT and CDR2 YNNKEL (reference sequence). Unmatched junction bases numbered 8, after V lost 4 bases and J lost 5 bases. The CDR3 runs to 15 residues. CDR3 amino acids: CASSPSGTGANEQYF. Here the CDR3 DNA reads TGTGCCAGCAGCCCGTCCGGGACAGGGGCCAACGAGCAGTACTTC.

V gene TRBV19 combines with J gene TRBJ1-4; D is unresolved. The CDR3 totals 12 residues. The germline V and J ends were trimmed by 10 bases and 0 bases, with 6 bases remaining between them. CDR1 is LNHDA, CDR2 SQIVND, per germline (reference sequence). CDR3 residues: CAIGATNEKLFF. For the CDR3, the DNA is TGTGCCATAGGTGCAACTAATGAAAAACTGTTTTTT.

V usage is TRBV14 and J usage is TRBJ1-4; D is ambiguous. The CDR3 consists of 12 residues. V was trimmed by 0 bases and J by 7 bases, leaving 3 bases between them. The germline V gene encodes CDR1 SGHDN and CDR2 FVKESK. CDR3 in DNA: TGTGCCAGCAGCCAAGAAGGTGAAAAACTGTTTTTT. This encodes CASSQEGEKLFF.

The rearrangement uses TRBV6-6 and TRBJ1-2; D possibly corresponds to TRBD1 (6 bases). This CDR3 is built from 13 residues. Trimming took off 7 bases at V and 8 bases at J, with 17 bases between the two ends. Germline V gene lookup returns CDR1 MNHNY and CDR2 SVGAGI (reference sequence). This CDR3 is CASTEDSKGGYTF. CDR3 DNA: TGTGCCAGCACCGAGGACAGCAAAGGAGGCTACACCTTC.

The CDR3 is CASSREASGDNEQFF. For the CDR3, the DNA is TGTGCCAGCAGCCGGGAGGCTAGCGGCGACAATGAGCAGTTCTTC. This chain connects TRBV2 to TRBJ2-1, with 7 bases that match TRBD2. The V gene end was trimmed by 6 bases and the J gene end by 5 bases; junction bases not matched to a gene: 10. The CDR3 consists of 15 residues. Germline CDR1 and CDR2: SNHLY and FYNNEI.

The gene calls are TRBV27 and TRBJ1-6; D gene unclear. V was cut by 5 bases and J by 8 bases, with 22 bases left in between. CDR1 and CDR2 (germline): MNHEY, SMNVEV (reference sequence). The CDR3 totals 17 residues. CDR3 sequence: CASSTIKFSGDYSPLHF. CDR3 coding DNA: TGTGCCAGCAGTACCATTAAATTCTCGGGTGATTATTCACCCCTCCACTTT.

This rearrangement joins TRBV5-1 to TRBJ2-1, with 7 bases aligning to TRBD1. From germline, CDR1 is SGHRS and CDR2 YFSETQ. V lost 0 bases, J lost 7 bases, and 1 base stayed unmatched. The CDR3 runs to 13 residues. CDR3 in amino acids: CASSLEGANEQFF. The CDR3 DNA reads TGCGCCAGCAGCTTGGAGGGGGCTAATGAGCAGTTCTTC.